This T cell receptor (beta chain) was captured by sequencing in a study of tumor-infiltrating lymphocytes in primary liver carcinoma. About the study: Patients, male and female, were 30 to 69 years old.

Study results and caveats: Significantly greater top-250-clone fractions characterized tumors relative to blood (p = 0.039). In tumor-adjacent and tumor-blood pairs, overlap was lower than in tumor region pairs.

The authors made TCR beta cDNA from 500 ng total RNA with a constant-region primer. Employing slightly modified ARM-PCR, three nested multiplex PCR rounds were run, and these gave rise to the TCR beta libraries. Amplification in the first two PCR rounds was performed using TRBV1-TRBV30 forward primers and a C-beta reverse primer for approximately 10 cycles each. Via MiXCR, TCRdb re-called the multiplex PCR reads, giving one row per CDR3 protein. The sample consists of 300,000 to 350,000 distinct CDR3 sequences, about 61% of them appearing once. The researchers obtained blood RNA from unsorted whole blood and also extracted germline DNA. Researchers reported drawing about 4.2 milliliters of peripheral blood before surgery. Concerning this clonotype itself: Its antigen is still unknown.

Germline V gene sequence: CDR1 SGHAT, CDR2 FQDESV (reference sequence). The CDR3 totals 15 residues. The junction had 4 bases not matched to a gene; V was cut back by 4 bases and J by 2 bases. This sequence was found in a man between 35 and 55 years old with primary liver carcinoma and hepatitis B virus infection. Specimen: peripheral blood. The chain employs TRBV11-1 and TRBJ2-2, with TRBD2 identical over 7 bases. The CDR3 protein is CASSSRGVNTGELFF. The CDR3 DNA follows: TGTGCCAGCAGCTCCCGGGGGGTTAACACCGGGGAGCTGTTTTTT.